There are many counts of the clone carrying this TCR beta chain. Antigen: not known. This sample was included in a study of T cells in Graves' hyperthyroidism and ophthalmopathy. Absent ophthalmopathy progression within 18 months defined stable Graves' hyperthyroidism. With a duration under 2 months, the hyperthyroidism was newly diagnosed in patients aged 18 to 65. The authors obtained PBMCs from around 10 ml of fresh peripheral blood. The V segment lost 5 bases and the J segment 8 bases; nucleotides outside the gene matches: 10. This CDR3 is built from 15 residues. RNA transcripts gave rise to amplified TCR beta CDR3 regions. During a first-round RT-PCR of the TCR CDR3, the HTBI primer set was used. TCRdb redid the calling of the multiplex PCR reads with MiXCR, one entry per CDR3 protein. The sample yields about 500,000 distinct CDR3 sequences, about 15% seen once. Findings of the study overall: Most clonotypes expanded in the thyroid (above 0.001) were also present in blood.

The source of this sequence is a woman younger than 35 with Graves' hyperthyroidism. The specimen sequenced was blood. The chain links TRBV12-3 or TRBV12-4 to TRBJ2-1; 9 nucleotides match TRBD2. The CDR3 nucleotides read TGTGCCAGCAGTCTTTCTGGGGGACTAGCATATGAGCAGTTCTTC. This gives the protein CASSLSGGLAYEQFF.